This T cell receptor (beta chain) was documented in a study of cytomegalovirus exposure and HLA in healthy donors. Primers: 60 Vbeta forward and 13 Jbeta reverse. The method was immunoSEQ multiplex PCR; TCRdb's version includes in-frame clones alone and lacks a portion of them. The table has over 150,000 clones, 80% to 90% seen once; the top ten hold 5.5% to 8%. This clone was seen more than once but under ten times. CDR3 length: 16 residues. The V gene end was trimmed by 5 bases and the J gene end by 2 bases; junction bases not matched to a gene: 12. In germline, CDR1 is SGDLS, CDR2 YYNGEE. The genes are TRBV9 and TRBJ1-2; 7 bases map to TRBD1. This receptor was taken from a woman aged 30 to 39 in good health and CMV-seropositive. Sequencing was carried out using PBMCs. Here the CDR3 DNA reads TGTGCCAGCAGGGGGTACCGGGACAGCCACAACTATGGCTACACCTTC. It translates to CASRGYRDSHNYGYTF.